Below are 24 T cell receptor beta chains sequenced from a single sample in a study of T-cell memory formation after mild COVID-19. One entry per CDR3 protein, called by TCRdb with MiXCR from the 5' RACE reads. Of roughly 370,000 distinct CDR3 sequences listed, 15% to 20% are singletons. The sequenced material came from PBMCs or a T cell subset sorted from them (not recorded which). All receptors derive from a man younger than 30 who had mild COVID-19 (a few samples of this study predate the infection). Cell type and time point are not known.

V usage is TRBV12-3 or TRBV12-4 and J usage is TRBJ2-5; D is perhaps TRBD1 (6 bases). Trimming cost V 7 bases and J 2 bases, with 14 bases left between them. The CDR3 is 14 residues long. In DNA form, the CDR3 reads TGTGCCAGCAATCCGGCAGGGGCTCAAGAGACCCAGTACTTC. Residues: CASNPAGAQETQYF.

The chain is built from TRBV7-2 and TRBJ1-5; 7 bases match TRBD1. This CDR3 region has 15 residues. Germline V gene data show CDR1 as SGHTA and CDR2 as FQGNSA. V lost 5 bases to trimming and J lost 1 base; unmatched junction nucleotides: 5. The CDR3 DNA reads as TGTGCCAGCAGCCCACAGGGGACGAGCAATCAGCCCCAGCATTTT. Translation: CASSPQGTSNQPQHF.

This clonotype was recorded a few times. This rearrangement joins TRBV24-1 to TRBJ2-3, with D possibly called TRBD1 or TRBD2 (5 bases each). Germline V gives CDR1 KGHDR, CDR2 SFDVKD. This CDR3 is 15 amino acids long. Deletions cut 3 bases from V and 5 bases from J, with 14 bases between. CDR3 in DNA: TGTGCCACCAGTGATCCCGCAGGGAGCGGAGATACGCAGTATTTT. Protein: CATSDPAGSGDTQYF.

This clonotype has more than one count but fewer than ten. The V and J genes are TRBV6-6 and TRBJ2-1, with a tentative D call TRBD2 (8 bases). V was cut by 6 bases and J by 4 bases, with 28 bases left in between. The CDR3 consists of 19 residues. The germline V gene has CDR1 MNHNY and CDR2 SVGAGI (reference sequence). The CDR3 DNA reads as TGTGCCAGCAGGTTACGTCGAGCGGGGGTCCCCAGGGGGTACAATGAGCAGTTCTTC. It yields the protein CASRLRRAGVPRGYNEQFF.

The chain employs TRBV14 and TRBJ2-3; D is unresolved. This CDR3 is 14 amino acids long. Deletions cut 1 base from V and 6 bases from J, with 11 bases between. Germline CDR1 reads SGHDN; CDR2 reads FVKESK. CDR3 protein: CASSQAHGWDTQYF. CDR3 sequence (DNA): TGTGCCAGCAGCCAAGCTCATGGGTGGGATACGCAGTATTTT.

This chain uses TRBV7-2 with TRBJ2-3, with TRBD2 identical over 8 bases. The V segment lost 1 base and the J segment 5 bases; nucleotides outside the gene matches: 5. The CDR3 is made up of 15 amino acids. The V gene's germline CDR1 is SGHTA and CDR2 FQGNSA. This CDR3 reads CASSLVRGGRDTQYF. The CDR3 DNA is TGTGCCAGCAGCTTAGTACGGGGGGGAAGAGATACGCAGTATTTT.

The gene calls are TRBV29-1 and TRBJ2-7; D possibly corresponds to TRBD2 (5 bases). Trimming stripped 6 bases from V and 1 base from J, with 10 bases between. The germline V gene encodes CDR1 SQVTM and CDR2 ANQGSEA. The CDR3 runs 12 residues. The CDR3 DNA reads TGCAGCGTCCGCGGGCTATCCTACGAGCAGTACTTC. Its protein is CSVRGLSYEQYF.

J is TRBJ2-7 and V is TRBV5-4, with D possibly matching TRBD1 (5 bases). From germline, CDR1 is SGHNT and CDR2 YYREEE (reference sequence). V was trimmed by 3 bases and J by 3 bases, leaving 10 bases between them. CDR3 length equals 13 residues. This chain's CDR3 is CASSSDTHYEQYV. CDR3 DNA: TGTGCCAGCAGCTCGGACACTCACTACGAGCAGTACGTC.

The DNA of the CDR3 is TGCAGTGCCTCGACAGTAACCTACAATGAGCAGTTCTTC. Amino acids: CSASTVTYNEQFF. This chain connects TRBV20-1 to TRBJ2-1; D is possibly TRBD1 (5 bases). The CDR3 is 13 residues long. CDR1 is DFQATT, CDR2 SNEGSKA, per germline (reference sequence). The V gene lost 6 bases and the J gene lost 2 bases, with 11 bases spanning the gap.

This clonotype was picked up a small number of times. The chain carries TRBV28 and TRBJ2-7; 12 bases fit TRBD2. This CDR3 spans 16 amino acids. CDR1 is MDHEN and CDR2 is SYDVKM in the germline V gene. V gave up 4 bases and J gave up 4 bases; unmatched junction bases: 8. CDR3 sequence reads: CASSSASGGGHYEQYV. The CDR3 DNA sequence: TGTGCCAGCAGTTCGGCTAGCGGGGGGGGACATTACGAGCAGTACGTC.

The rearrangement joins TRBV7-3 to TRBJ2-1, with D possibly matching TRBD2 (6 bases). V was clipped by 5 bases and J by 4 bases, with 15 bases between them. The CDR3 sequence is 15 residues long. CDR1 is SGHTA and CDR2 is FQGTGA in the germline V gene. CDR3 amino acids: CASSPLGGAYNEQFF. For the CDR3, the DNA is TGTGCCAGCAGCCCCCTGGGCGGGGCTTACAATGAGCAGTTCTTC.

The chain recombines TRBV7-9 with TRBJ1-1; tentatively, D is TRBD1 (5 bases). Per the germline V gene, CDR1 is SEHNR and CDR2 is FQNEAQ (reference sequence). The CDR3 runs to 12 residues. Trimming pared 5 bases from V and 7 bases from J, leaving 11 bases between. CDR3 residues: CASSLGHGEAFF. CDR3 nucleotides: TGTGCCAGCAGCCTTGGACATGGTGAAGCTTTCTTT.

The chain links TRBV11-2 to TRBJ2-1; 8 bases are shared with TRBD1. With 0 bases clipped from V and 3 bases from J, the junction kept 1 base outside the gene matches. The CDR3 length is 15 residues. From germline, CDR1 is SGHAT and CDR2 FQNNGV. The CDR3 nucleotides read TGTGCCAGCAGCTTAGAAGACAGGGGCTACAATGAGCAGTTCTTC. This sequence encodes CASSLEDRGYNEQFF.

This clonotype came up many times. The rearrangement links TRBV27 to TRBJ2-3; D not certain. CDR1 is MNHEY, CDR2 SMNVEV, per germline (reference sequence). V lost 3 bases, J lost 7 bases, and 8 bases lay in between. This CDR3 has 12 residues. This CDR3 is CASSLGGHTQYF. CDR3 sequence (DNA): TGTGCCAGCAGTTTGGGCGGTCATACGCAGTATTTT.

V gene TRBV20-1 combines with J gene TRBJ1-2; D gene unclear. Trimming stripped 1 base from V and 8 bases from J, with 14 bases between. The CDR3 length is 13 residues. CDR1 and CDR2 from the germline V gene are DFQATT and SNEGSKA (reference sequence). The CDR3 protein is CSARVGGGEGYTF. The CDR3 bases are TGCAGTGCTAGAGTCGGTGGTGGTGAGGGCTACACCTTC.

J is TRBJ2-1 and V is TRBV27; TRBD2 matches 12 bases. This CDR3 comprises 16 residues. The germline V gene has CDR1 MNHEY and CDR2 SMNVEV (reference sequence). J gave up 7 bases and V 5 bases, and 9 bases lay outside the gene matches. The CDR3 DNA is TGTGCCAGCAGTCTAACTAGCGGGGGGTTCTTAAATGAGCAGTTCTTC. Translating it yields CASSLTSGGFLNEQFF.

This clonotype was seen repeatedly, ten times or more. CDR3 DNA: TGTGCCAGCAGCCGCCGGGGGCCGGACACTGAAGCTTTCTTT. Its translation is CASSRRGPDTEAFF. This chain connects TRBV5-6 to TRBJ1-1, with a weak D call TRBD1 (6 bases). V gave up 4 bases and J gave up 3 bases, with 13 bases separating them. CDR3 length: 14 residues. The germline V gene has CDR1 SGHDT and CDR2 YYEEEE.

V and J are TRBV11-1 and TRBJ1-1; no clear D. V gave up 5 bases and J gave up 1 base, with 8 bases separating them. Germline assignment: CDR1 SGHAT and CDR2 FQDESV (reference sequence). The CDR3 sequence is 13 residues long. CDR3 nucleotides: TGTGCCAGCAGCCCCCCCCCGAACACTGAAGCTTTCTTT. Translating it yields CASSPPPNTEAFF.

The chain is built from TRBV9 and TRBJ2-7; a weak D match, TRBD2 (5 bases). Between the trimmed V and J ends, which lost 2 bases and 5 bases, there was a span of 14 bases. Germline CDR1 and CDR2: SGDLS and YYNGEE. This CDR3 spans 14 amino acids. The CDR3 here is CASSVGLAGDEQYF. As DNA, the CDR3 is TGTGCCAGCAGCGTCGGACTGGCCGGGGACGAGCAGTACTTC.

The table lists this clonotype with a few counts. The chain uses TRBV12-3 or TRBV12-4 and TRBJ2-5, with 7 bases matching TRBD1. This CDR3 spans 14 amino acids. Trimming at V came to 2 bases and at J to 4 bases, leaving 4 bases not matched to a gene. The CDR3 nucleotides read TGTGCCAGCAGTTTACCGACAGGGCCAGAGACCCAGTACTTC. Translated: CASSLPTGPETQYF.

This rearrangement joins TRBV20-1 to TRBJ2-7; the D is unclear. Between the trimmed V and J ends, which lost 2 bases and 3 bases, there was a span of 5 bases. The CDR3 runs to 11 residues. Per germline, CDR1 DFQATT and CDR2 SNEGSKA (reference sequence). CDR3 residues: CSARSGYEQYV. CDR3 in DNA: TGCAGTGCTAGATCCGGCTACGAGCAGTACGTC.

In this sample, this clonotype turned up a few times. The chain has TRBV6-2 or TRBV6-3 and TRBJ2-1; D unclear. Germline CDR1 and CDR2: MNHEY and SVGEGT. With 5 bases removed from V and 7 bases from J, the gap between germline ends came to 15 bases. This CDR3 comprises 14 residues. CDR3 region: CASSEPYSKNEQFF. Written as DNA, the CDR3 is TGTGCCAGCAGTGAACCCTACAGTAAGAATGAGCAGTTCTTC.

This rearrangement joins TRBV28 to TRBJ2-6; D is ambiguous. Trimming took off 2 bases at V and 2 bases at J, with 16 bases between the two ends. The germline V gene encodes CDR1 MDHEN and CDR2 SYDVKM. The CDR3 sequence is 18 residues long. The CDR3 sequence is CASSLGGSGVAGANVLTF. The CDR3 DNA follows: TGTGCCAGCAGTTTAGGCGGCAGTGGAGTAGCTGGGGCCAACGTCCTGACTTTC.

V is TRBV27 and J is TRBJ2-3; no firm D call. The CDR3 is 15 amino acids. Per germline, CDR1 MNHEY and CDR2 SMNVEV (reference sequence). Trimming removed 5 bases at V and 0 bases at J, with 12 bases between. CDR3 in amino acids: CASSISLISTDTQYF. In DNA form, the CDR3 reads TGTGCCAGCAGTATAAGCCTCATTAGCACAGATACGCAGTATTTT.